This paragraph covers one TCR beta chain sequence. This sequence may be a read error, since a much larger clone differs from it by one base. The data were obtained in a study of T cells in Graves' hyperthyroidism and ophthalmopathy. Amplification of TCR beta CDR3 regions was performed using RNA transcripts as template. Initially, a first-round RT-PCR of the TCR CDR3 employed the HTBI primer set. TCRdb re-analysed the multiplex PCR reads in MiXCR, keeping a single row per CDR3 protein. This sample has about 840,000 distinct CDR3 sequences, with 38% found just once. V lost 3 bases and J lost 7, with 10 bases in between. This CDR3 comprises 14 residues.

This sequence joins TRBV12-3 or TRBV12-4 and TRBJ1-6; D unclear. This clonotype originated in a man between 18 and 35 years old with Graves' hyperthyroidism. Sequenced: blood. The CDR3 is CASSLERFNSPLHF. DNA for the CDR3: TGTGCCAGCAGTTTGGAGCGATTCAATTCACCCCTCCACTTT.